A selection of T cell receptor beta chains follows, all from one sample in a study of cytomegalovirus exposure and HLA in healthy donors. Libraries were prepared by immunoSEQ multiplex PCR; TCRdb keeps only in-frame clonotypes and omits some of them. The profile shows more than 95,000 clones, 65% to 75% of them singletons. The specimen sequenced was PBMCs. These receptors originate from a woman in her forties or fifties in good health and CMV-seropositive. CDR3s include the opening cysteine and the closing phenylalanine or tryptophan. Fields, in order: V gene, J gene, CDR3 protein.

v_call: TRBV5-5
j_call: TRBJ2-5
cdr3_aa: CASSLLGETQYF

v_call: TRBV13
j_call: TRBJ2-7
cdr3_aa: CASSLGQGVHEQYF

v_call: TRBV29-1
j_call: TRBJ1-1
cdr3_aa: CSGGVNTEAFF

v_call: TRBV7-2
j_call: TRBJ2-5
cdr3_aa: CASSGSAILGLQETQYF

v_call: TRBV10-3
j_call: TRBJ2-1
cdr3_aa: CAIKAGGDYNEQFF

v_call: TRBV11-2
j_call: TRBJ2-3
cdr3_aa: CASSDPSVANTQYF

v_call: TRBV7-8
j_call: TRBJ1-3
cdr3_aa: CASSLGVSGNTIYF

v_call: TRBV2
j_call: TRBJ2-7
cdr3_aa: CASSEARTYQYEQYF

v_call: TRBV9
j_call: TRBJ1-3
cdr3_aa: CASSSTVGLGNTIYF

v_call: TRBV5-1
j_call: TRBJ2-7
cdr3_aa: CASSSRDRAGEQYF

v_call: TRBV7-9
j_call: TRBJ2-3
cdr3_aa: CASSQAGGPGEQYF

v_call: TRBV2
j_call: TRBJ1-6
cdr3_aa: CASSPDRGNSPLHF

v_call: TRBV6-1
j_call: TRBJ1-2
cdr3_aa: CASTDPGYGYTF

v_call: TRBV9
j_call: TRBJ1-4
cdr3_aa: CASSVGGRGGEKLFF

v_call: TRBV29-1
j_call: TRBJ2-3
cdr3_aa: CSVENSADTQYF

v_call: TRBV28
j_call: TRBJ2-7
cdr3_aa: CASSLGPFEQYF

v_call: TRBV15
j_call: TRBJ2-2
cdr3_aa: CATSSRGTVAGELFF

v_call: TRBV28
j_call: TRBJ2-7
cdr3_aa: CASSFSGGAYEQYF

v_call: TRBV5-4
j_call: TRBJ2-3
cdr3_aa: CASSLRTGTGTDTQYF

v_call: TRBV19
j_call: TRBJ1-1
cdr3_aa: CASSQATSGGATHGEAFF

v_call: TRBV4-1
j_call: TRBJ1-6
cdr3_aa: CASSQPGQSYNSPLHF

v_call: TRBV7-8
j_call: TRBJ2-6
cdr3_aa: CASSPHPGQTNSGANVLTF

v_call: TRBV6-5
j_call: TRBJ2-7
cdr3_aa: CASSYRKAWRTYEQYF

v_call: TRBV13
j_call: TRBJ2-5
cdr3_aa: CASSKGGGETQYF

v_call: TRBV6-1
j_call: TRBJ1-2
cdr3_aa: CASSQARGNYGYTF

v_call: TRBV5-1
j_call: TRBJ1-2
cdr3_aa: CASSPSADSPYGYTF

v_call: TRBV5-6
j_call: TRBJ1-5
cdr3_aa: CASSFGQGDQPQHF

v_call: TRBV5-1
j_call: TRBJ2-5
cdr3_aa: CASSLAGLPEETQYF

v_call: TRBV27
j_call: TRBJ1-6
cdr3_aa: CASTILRGTVISPLHF

v_call: TRBV6-6
j_call: TRBJ2-5
cdr3_aa: CAGSHSGGSETQYF

v_call: TRBV28
j_call: TRBJ2-2
cdr3_aa: CASSPPGQGNTGELFF

v_call: TRBV5-5
j_call: TRBJ1-5
cdr3_aa: CASSLLFRGNQPQHF

v_call: TRBV2
j_call: TRBJ2-7
cdr3_aa: CASSRDRPPYEQYF

v_call: TRBV12-1
j_call: TRBJ2-7
cdr3_aa: CASSGRCGITYEQYF

v_call: TRBV7-7
j_call: TRBJ1-6
cdr3_aa: CASAPRLDSPLHF

v_call: TRBV5-4
j_call: TRBJ2-7
cdr3_aa: CASSRERGGYEQYF

v_call: TRBV29-1
j_call: TRBJ2-1
cdr3_aa: CSTRLMSSYNEQFF

v_call: TRBV19
j_call: TRBJ1-4
cdr3_aa: CASTGGGLVGKLFF

v_call: TRBV10-1
j_call: TRBJ1-1
cdr3_aa: CASSESEGGSAEAFF

v_call: TRBV7-6
j_call: TRBJ2-3
cdr3_aa: CASSRAGGGPVSTDTQYF

v_call: TRBV9
j_call: TRBJ1-1
cdr3_aa: CASSVVKQGTEAFF

v_call: TRBV18
j_call: TRBJ2-5
cdr3_aa: CASSPLTGEETQYF

v_call: TRBV10-1
j_call: TRBJ2-5
cdr3_aa: CASSERGTVGETQYF

v_call: TRBV2
j_call: TRBJ1-3
cdr3_aa: CASSEAHSGNTIYF

v_call: TRBV5-3
j_call: TRBJ1-3
cdr3_aa: CARSSRQGHTIYF

v_call: TRBV2
j_call: TRBJ2-3
cdr3_aa: CASRLAGVDTQYF

v_call: TRBV27
j_call: TRBJ2-7
cdr3_aa: CASSFRGSHYEQYF

v_call: TRBV5-5
j_call: TRBJ2-3
cdr3_aa: CASSLSLAGRSDTQYF

v_call: TRBV9
j_call: TRBJ2-3
cdr3_aa: CASSVSGAGGQADTQYF

v_call: TRBV5-1
j_call: TRBJ2-5
cdr3_aa: CASSSAATGVQETQYF

v_call: TRBV5-1
j_call: TRBJ2-1
cdr3_aa: CASSLVPSGEQFF

v_call: TRBV10-3
j_call: TRBJ1-1
cdr3_aa: CAISDPGLKAFF

v_call: TRBV2
j_call: TRBJ1-1
cdr3_aa: CASSPPGQGRKAFF